A single TCR beta chain is shown here with its context. V lost 2 bases and J lost 4, with 9 bases in between. There are 14 residues in the CDR3. In germline, CDR1 is MNHEY, CDR2 SMNVEV (reference sequence). The library protocol tagged individual cDNA molecules with unique molecular identifiers. MiXCR was run by TCRdb on the 5' RACE reads, yielding one entry per CDR3 protein. Of some 80,000 distinct CDR3 sequences in the sample, roughly 10% were seen once. The data are from a study of early T cells in non-severe SARS-CoV-2 infection. Study-wide background: Chains from this unsorted whole-blood bulk RNA could not be paired.

The sequencing here drew on whole blood, taken at baseline. The rearrangement links TRBV27 to TRBJ1-5; D might be TRBD1 (5 bases). The sequence was obtained from an adult who was a healthcare worker with PCR-confirmed SARS-CoV-2 infection or an uninfected control (not recorded which). The CDR3 is CASSLAAGNQPQHF. DNA for the CDR3: TGTGCCAGCAGTTTAGCGGCAGGGAATCAGCCCCAGCATTTT.